Below, 28 T cell receptor beta chains from the same sample are listed, as sequenced in a study of OX40 agonist ivuxolimab in advanced cancers. Repertoires were generated with immunoSEQ multiplex PCR, while TCRdb's copy carries only in-frame clones and drops some. This sample carries around 50,000 clones, approximately 80% of them seen once, and the ten largest clones take about 0.73%. Sequenced material: CD4+ or CD8+ T cells sorted from blood, taken in a trial of the OX40 agonist ivuxolimab. These TCRs come from an adult with an advanced solid tumor such as melanoma, head and neck, liver or kidney cancer.

The chain employs TRBV11-3 and TRBJ2-3, with D uncertain. The CDR3 sequence is 12 residues long. In germline, CDR1 is SGHNT, CDR2 YENEEA. Trimming left V 1 base short and J 6 bases short, with 5 bases between. CDR3 sequence reads: CASSLVGDTQYF. The CDR3, as DNA: TGTGCCAGCAGCTTAGTGGGGGATACGCAGTATTTT.

The rearrangement links TRBV5-4 to TRBJ1-2; TRBD1 matches at 7 bases. The length of the CDR3 is 14 residues. Germline CDR1 is SGHNT and CDR2 is YYREEE (reference sequence). The trim removed 3 bases at V and 8 bases at J, leaving 10 bases unmatched. CDR3 region: CASSSRGGPYGYTF. DNA for the CDR3: TGTGCCAGCAGCTCCAGGGGGGGTCCCTACGGCTACACCTTC.

J is TRBJ2-2 and V is TRBV28; D call uncertain. Germline V CDR1 and CDR2: MDHEN, SYDVKM. This CDR3 spans 14 amino acids. V dropped 3 bases and J dropped 0 bases, with 5 bases sitting between them. For the CDR3, the DNA is TGTGCCAGCAGTTTGCAGACGAACACCGGGGAGCTGTTTTTT. Its protein is CASSLQTNTGELFF.

The chain joins TRBV6-1 to TRBJ2-2; D possibly uses TRBD1 or TRBD2 (6 bases each). The V end lost 7 bases, the J end lost 6 bases, and 18 bases lay between the germline ends. Germline-derived CDR1 and CDR2 are MNHNS and SASEGT. CDR3 length: 15 amino acids. CDR3 protein: CASTLSSGAAGELFF. The CDR3 DNA sequence: TGTGCCAGCACTCTAAGCTCGGGGGCGGCCGGGGAGCTGTTTTTT.

The chain carries TRBV5-1 and TRBJ1-2; 7 nucleotides match TRBD1. J lost 3 bases, V lost 5 bases, and 10 bases had no gene match. The CDR3 is 15 amino acids. Germline CDR1 is SGHRS and CDR2 is YFSETQ. The CDR3 DNA reads as TGCGCCAGCAGACCAGGCACTCAGGGGGACTATGGCTACACCTTC. It yields the protein CASRPGTQGDYGYTF.

V gene TRBV6-5 combines with J gene TRBJ1-2; D perhaps matches TRBD1 (5 bases). V lost 0 bases and J 4 bases, leaving 9 bases between the germline ends. The length of the CDR3 is 14 residues. Germline-derived CDR1 and CDR2 are MNHEY and SVGAGI. CDR3 amino acids: CASSYSGGGYGYTF. The DNA of the CDR3 is TGTGCCAGCAGTTACTCGGGGGGGGGCTATGGCTACACCTTC.

The genes are TRBV6-5 and TRBJ1-2; no firm D call. V was cut by 4 bases and J by 4 bases, with 13 bases left in between. The CDR3 runs to 14 residues. Germline V lookup: CDR1 MNHEY, CDR2 SVGAGI. This CDR3 reads CASSSGLAVYGYTF. In nucleotides, the CDR3 is TGTGCCAGCAGTTCCGGCCTGGCTGTCTATGGCTACACCTTC.

This clone was recorded a few times. The chain employs TRBV5-1 and TRBJ2-1; no reliable D call. V lost 1 base and J lost 2, with 13 bases in between. The CDR3 totals 16 residues. Looked up from germline, CDR1 is SGHRS and CDR2 is YFSETQ. As DNA, the CDR3 is TGCGCCAGCAGCTTGAGAGGCGGATTGACCTACAATGAGCAGTTCTTC. This codes for CASSLRGGLTYNEQFF.

V gene TRBV5-1 combines with J gene TRBJ2-5, with a weak D call TRBD2 (5 bases). The CDR3 loop spans 11 amino acids. Trimming took off 4 bases at V and 8 bases at J, with 9 bases between the two ends. The germline CDR1 and CDR2 sequences are SGHRS and YFSETQ. The CDR3 bases are TGCGCCAGCAGCCGGGAATTAACCCAGTACTTC. Amino acids: CASSRELTQYF.

This clone has more than one count but fewer than ten. The chain links TRBV2 to TRBJ2-4; no reliable D call. The CDR3 is 15 residues long. The V gene's germline CDR1 is SNHLY and CDR2 FYNNEI. V lost 7 bases to trimming and J lost 0 bases, with 13 bases between them. DNA of the CDR3: TGTGCCAGCATTATGACCAAAATAGCCAAAAACATTCAGTACTTC. Protein product: CASIMTKIAKNIQYF.

The gene calls are TRBV5-1 and TRBJ1-3; TRBD1 is a possible D gene (5 bases). This CDR3 is 15 amino acids long. Germline values: CDR1 SGHRS, CDR2 YFSETQ. Trimming stripped 5 bases from V and 0 bases from J, with 12 bases between. DNA for the CDR3: TGCGCCAGCAGGGAAGGACACAACTCTGGAAACACCATATATTTT. Residues: CASREGHNSGNTIYF.

This clone has a handful of counts. V is TRBV5-1 and J is TRBJ1-1, with D possibly matching TRBD1 (5 bases). Trimming removed 4 bases at V and 5 bases at J, with 18 bases between. Per the germline V gene, CDR1 is SGHRS and CDR2 is YFSETQ. The CDR3 is 15 amino acids. For the CDR3, the DNA is TGCGCCAGCAGCGAAGGGATTAGGGGAGGGACTGAAGCTTTCTTT. Amino acid sequence: CASSEGIRGGTEAFF.

The chain joins TRBV4-2 to TRBJ2-3; 15 bases are shared with TRBD2. The CDR3 length is 18 residues. Germline loops: CDR1 LGHNA, CDR2 YNFKEQ. V gave up 0 bases and J gave up 7 bases; unmatched junction bases: 8. The CDR3 coding sequence is TGTGCCAGCAGCCAAGATTTCCGGACTAGCGGGGGGGCAAATACGCAGTATTTT. The encoded protein is CASSQDFRTSGGANTQYF.

The CDR3 loop is CASSGGTGNEQFF. The CDR3 bases are TGTGCCAGCAGCGGAGGGACGGGCAATGAGCAGTTCTTC. This chain links TRBV13 with TRBJ2-1, with TRBD2 as a possible D gene (6 bases). This CDR3 spans 13 amino acids. Deletions cut 5 bases from V and 6 bases from J, with 11 bases between. Germline CDR1 PRHDT, CDR2 FYEKMQ (reference sequence). The whole variable domain, remainder taken from reference TRBV13 and TRBJ2-1, is AAGVIQSPRHLIKEKRETATLKCYPIPRHDTVYWYQQGPGQDPQFLISFYEKMQSDKGSIPDRFSAQQFSDYHSELNMSSLELGDSALYFCASSGGTGNEQFFGPGTRLTVL.

The chain couples TRBV4-1 to TRBJ1-2; TRBD1 aligns across 8 bases. This CDR3 is 16 amino acids long. J lost 4 bases, V lost 2 bases, and 9 bases had no gene match. Germline CDR1 and CDR2: MGHRA and YSYEKL. The DNA of the CDR3 is TGCGCCAGCAGCCAAATCCCCCAGGGGGCTATCTATGGCTACACCTTC. This codes for CASSQIPQGAIYGYTF.

The chain uses TRBV7-2 and TRBJ2-1, with 8 bases identical to TRBD2. Germline CDR1 and CDR2: SGHTA and FQGNSA. The CDR3 loop spans 13 amino acids. Unmatched junction bases numbered 2, after V lost 1 base and J lost 9 bases. CDR3 nucleotide sequence: TGTGCCAGCAGCTTAGGCGGGGGGTTTGAGCAGTTCTTC. Amino acid sequence: CASSLGGGFEQFF.

This clone has just one count. The V gene is TRBV2, the J gene TRBJ2-7, with D possibly matching TRBD2 (5 bases). Trimming removed 7 bases at V and 0 bases at J, with 13 bases between. CDR1 is SNHLY, CDR2 FYNNEI, per germline. The CDR3 is 14 residues long. Here the CDR3 DNA reads TGTGCCAGCATGCTTCGGGAAAGCTCCTACGAGCAGTACTTC. Translation: CASMLRESSYEQYF.

V usage is TRBV7-2 and J usage is TRBJ1-5; D is uncertain. The ends were cut back, 5 bases at V and 4 bases at J, with 12 bases in the middle. The CDR3 is 14 amino acids. CDR1 is SGHTA, CDR2 FQGNSA, per germline. The CDR3, as DNA: TGTGCCAGCAGCCAAGGCTGGGAAAATCAGCCCCAGCATTTT. Amino acids: CASSQGWENQPQHF.

The J gene is TRBJ2-3, the V gene TRBV19, with 9 bases that match TRBD1. This CDR3 has 15 residues. The trim removed 3 bases at V and 3 bases at J, leaving 4 bases unmatched. CDR1 and CDR2 (germline): LNHDA, SQIVND (reference sequence). Written as DNA, the CDR3 is TGTGCCAGTAGTATGGGGGACAGGGCGACAGATACGCAGTATTTT. Translated, it gives CASSMGDRATDTQYF.

This chain links TRBV6-5 with TRBJ1-5; the D gene is possibly TRBD1 (5 bases). Germline loops: CDR1 MNHEY, CDR2 SVGAGI. Trimming took off 4 bases at V and 2 bases at J, with 12 bases between the two ends. This CDR3 region has 15 residues. The CDR3 sequence is CASSSLGTRNQPQHF. Written as DNA, the CDR3 is TGTGCCAGCAGTTCCTTAGGGACGCGCAATCAGCCCCAGCATTTT.

This clone has only one observation. The chain combines TRBV19 with TRBJ1-5, with 7 bases that match TRBD1. Per the germline V gene, CDR1 is LNHDA and CDR2 is SQIVND (reference sequence). Unmatched junction bases numbered 7, after V lost 10 bases and J lost 1 base. The CDR3 contains 14 residues. The DNA of the CDR3 is TGTGCCATAGCCCCGGGACAGAGCAATCAGCCCCAGCATTTT. Its protein product is CAIAPGQSNQPQHF.

V gene TRBV19 combines with J gene TRBJ1-5, with TRBD1 matching 10 bases. V gave up 5 bases and J gave up 4 bases; unmatched junction bases: 11. CDR1 and CDR2 (germline): LNHDA, SQIVND (reference sequence). The CDR3 totals 17 residues. This chain's CDR3 is CASSPTLTGGINQPQHF. The CDR3 DNA reads TGTGCCAGTAGTCCTACCCTGACAGGGGGCATTAATCAGCCCCAGCATTTT.

This clone was counted once. This chain uses TRBV11-2 with TRBJ2-7; 7 nucleotides align to TRBD1. Germline V gene data show CDR1 as SGHAT and CDR2 as FQNNGV. The length of the CDR3 is 15 residues. Losses at the gene ends were 5 bases for V and 5 bases for J; bases not matched to a gene: 12. CDR3 sequence (DNA): TGTGCCAGCAGCCCTCGAAAGGGGGCCGTAAACGAGCAGTACTTC. The encoded protein is CASSPRKGAVNEQYF.

This clone was seen once. The rearrangement links TRBV7-9 to TRBJ2-3; D perhaps matches TRBD1 (6 bases). Trimming cost V 0 bases and J 0 bases, with 13 bases left between them. The CDR3 is made up of 17 amino acids. The germline V gene has CDR1 SEHNR and CDR2 FQNEAQ (reference sequence). CDR3 sequence: CASSLAQGYASTDTQYF. In DNA, the CDR3 is TGTGCCAGCAGCTTAGCACAGGGATACGCTAGCACAGATACGCAGTATTTT.

V gene TRBV7-3 combines with J gene TRBJ2-1, with TRBD1 matching 7 bases. Germline V gene lookup returns CDR1 SGHTA and CDR2 FQGTGA. With V trimmed by 5 bases and J by 6 bases, 7 bases remained unmatched. The CDR3 is 14 amino acids. The CDR3 DNA follows: TGTGCCAGCAGCCCACAGGGACAGAGCAATGAGCAGTTCTTC. Translating gives CASSPQGQSNEQFF.

The chain recombines TRBV10-3 with TRBJ1-4, with D possibly being TRBD1 (5 bases). This CDR3 is 14 amino acids long. The V gene lost 4 bases and the J gene lost 7 bases, with 13 bases spanning the gap. Germline V lookup: CDR1 ENHRY, CDR2 SYGVKD. CDR3 bases: TGTGCCATCAGTGGGGAGCAGGGCGGTGAAAAACTGTTTTTT. Its protein product is CAISGEQGGEKLFF.

This clone showed up just once. The chain uses TRBV10-3 and TRBJ1-1, with D possibly matching TRBD1 (6 bases). CDR1 is ENHRY, CDR2 SYGVKD, per germline. Trimming removed 4 bases at V and 3 bases at J, with 12 bases between. The CDR3 length is 14 residues. This CDR3 reads CAISVKGEDTEAFF. The CDR3 DNA follows: TGTGCCATCAGTGTTAAGGGGGAGGACACTGAAGCTTTCTTT.

V gene TRBV6-6 combines with J gene TRBJ1-5; a possible D gene is TRBD1 (6 bases). The V end lost 2 bases, the J end lost 0 bases, and 8 bases lay between the germline ends. CDR3 length equals 15 residues. Germline assignment: CDR1 MNHNY and CDR2 SVGAGI (reference sequence). The DNA for the CDR3 is TGTGCCAGCAGTTACCAGGGGCTTAGCAATCAGCCCCAGCATTTT. This gives the protein CASSYQGLSNQPQHF.